The clone carrying this TCR beta chain was seen repeatedly, ten times or more. Relative to the germline gene, one junction end is altered; a read error may explain this. The sample belongs to a study of molecular identifiers for immune sequencing clone quantification. TCRdb recomputed calls from the PCR reads with MiXCR, one row per CDR3 protein. The table has more than 450,000 distinct CDR3 sequences, around a fifth seen once. The receptor was isolated from a human donor in good health. Some libraries in this study had Jurkat cell RNA spiked in. The sequenced sample was naive CD8+ T cells from blood, with Jurkat cell RNA spiked in. Noted subset: FACS-sorted CD8+CD4-CCR7+CD45RA+ naive T cells.

The CDR3 spells CASSLAGQGAEQYF. Here the CDR3 DNA reads TGTGCCAGCAGCCTAGCGGGACAGGGAGCCGAGCAGTACTTC. The chain couples TRBV7-6 to TRBJ2-7; either TRBD1 or TRBD2 may supply D (9 bases each). The CDR3 is 14 amino acids. CDR1 is SGHVS and CDR2 is FNYEAQ in the germline V gene.